Listed below are T cell receptor beta chains from one sample, sequenced in a study of blood T cells in healthy people across ages. TCRdb reprocessed the 5' RACE reads with MiXCR, giving one entry per CDR3 protein. Among around 1,000,000 distinct CDR3 sequences listed, about two fifths were seen once. The sequencing input was blood. All receptors derive from a man aged 18 to 35 in good health. CDR3s include the opening cysteine and the closing phenylalanine or tryptophan. Fields, in order: CDR3 DNA, CDR3 protein, V gene, clone size, J gene, D gene. A D gene is named only where the DNA matches it firmly. A row's size may be missing; if present it is once, few, many or a size class.

CDR3 DNA: TGTGCCAGCAGCCCCCACCTTGACACTGAAGCTTTCTTT
CDR3 protein: CASSPHLDTEAFF
V gene: TRBV9
clone size: once
J gene: TRBJ1-1
D gene: NA

CDR3 DNA: TGCAGTGCTAGAGCAGGTGATTGGACAGATACGCAGTATTTT
CDR3 protein: CSARAGDWTDTQYF
V gene: TRBV20-1
clone size: NA
J gene: TRBJ2-3
D gene: NA

CDR3 DNA: TGCAGTGCTCTACGACTAGCGGGGGATAACAATGAGCAGTACTTC
CDR3 protein: CSALRLAGDNNEQYF
V gene: TRBV20-1
clone size: NA
J gene: TRBJ2-7
D gene: TRBD2

CDR3 DNA: TGTGCCTGCAGCTCGACTGACGGAGGAGTCAATCAGCCCCAGCATTTT
CDR3 protein: CACSSTDGGVNQPQHF
V gene: TRBV7-9
clone size: NA
J gene: TRBJ1-5
D gene: NA

CDR3 DNA: TGTGCCAGCAGCAAAAGGACAGGAATTAGCACAGATACGCAGTATTTT
CDR3 protein: CASSKRTGISTDTQYF
V gene: TRBV7-2
clone size: NA
J gene: TRBJ2-3
D gene: TRBD1

CDR3 DNA: TGTGCCAGCAGCCGCCGGTCCAGGAGCTCCTACAATGAGCAGTACTTC
CDR3 protein: CASSRRSRSSYNEQYF
V gene: TRBV3-1
clone size: NA
J gene: TRBJ2-7
D gene: NA

CDR3 DNA: TGTGCCACCAGCAGCGGGGTAACCCAAGAGACCCAGTACTTC
CDR3 protein: CATSSGVTQETQYF
V gene: TRBV15
clone size: NA
J gene: TRBJ2-5
D gene: NA

CDR3 DNA: TGTGCCAGCAGTTTAGGACGGGGGCGAACCGGGGAGCTGTTTTTT
CDR3 protein: CASSLGRGRTGELFF
V gene: TRBV12-3/TRBV12-4
clone size: NA
J gene: TRBJ2-2
D gene: NA

CDR3 DNA: TGTGCCAGCAGCCAAGACTGGCAGGGGGCCAATGAGCAGTTCTTC
CDR3 protein: CASSQDWQGANEQFF
V gene: TRBV14
clone size: NA
J gene: TRBJ2-1
D gene: TRBD1

CDR3 DNA: TGTGCCATCAGTGAGTCAGCTAGACGGTCCTACAATGAGCAGTTCTTC
CDR3 protein: CAISESARRSYNEQFF
V gene: TRBV10-3
clone size: NA
J gene: TRBJ2-1
D gene: NA

CDR3 DNA: TGTGCCAGCAGCTTAGGACAAGGGGAAGGAAACACCATATATTTT
CDR3 protein: CASSLGQGEGNTIYF
V gene: TRBV7-6
clone size: NA
J gene: TRBJ1-3
D gene: NA

CDR3 DNA: TGTGCCAGCAGCGTGGACAGTCTGGCGGGCTACACCTTC
CDR3 protein: CASSVDSLAGYTF
V gene: TRBV9
clone size: NA
J gene: TRBJ1-2
D gene: NA

CDR3 DNA: TGCGCCAGCAGTCTTACCAGCCGCACCTTCTCCACAGATACGCAGTATTTT
CDR3 protein: CASSLTSRTFSTDTQYF
V gene: TRBV5-1
clone size: NA
J gene: TRBJ2-3
D gene: NA

CDR3 DNA: TGCGCCAGCAGCCGAGGACTAGCGTACAATGAGCAGTACTTC
CDR3 protein: CASSRGLAYNEQYF
V gene: TRBV4-3
clone size: few
J gene: TRBJ2-7
D gene: TRBD2

CDR3 DNA: TGTGCCAGTACCAACACAGGGGCCCTTGATACGCAGTATTTT
CDR3 protein: CASTNTGALDTQYF
V gene: TRBV19
clone size: NA
J gene: TRBJ2-3
D gene: TRBD1

CDR3 DNA: TGCAGTGCTGACGGGGGGACACCCTACAATGAGCAGTTCTTC
CDR3 protein: CSADGGTPYNEQFF
V gene: TRBV20-1
clone size: few
J gene: TRBJ2-1
D gene: NA

CDR3 DNA: TGTGCCAACAGTAGGGGGACGGAACAAGAGACCCAGTACTTC
CDR3 protein: CANSRGTEQETQYF
V gene: TRBV12-3/TRBV12-4
clone size: NA
J gene: TRBJ2-5
D gene: NA

CDR3 DNA: TGTGCCAGCAGCCAGACCGGGCCTCGGGGTACCGAGCAGTACTTC
CDR3 protein: CASSQTGPRGTEQYF
V gene: TRBV7-2
clone size: few
J gene: TRBJ2-7
D gene: NA

CDR3 DNA: TGTGCCAGCAGCTTGGGAGGCCCTCACACTGAAGCTTTCTTT
CDR3 protein: CASSLGGPHTEAFF
V gene: TRBV5-6
clone size: NA
J gene: TRBJ1-1
D gene: NA

CDR3 DNA: TGTGCCAGCAGCCCGGGACTAGTACAATTCGGTGAGCAGTACTTC
CDR3 protein: CASSPGLVQFGEQYF
V gene: TRBV2
clone size: few
J gene: TRBJ2-5
D gene: TRBD2

CDR3 DNA: TGCGCCAGCAGCGACGCGGCCTCCTACAATGAGCAGTTCTTC
CDR3 protein: CASSDAASYNEQFF
V gene: TRBV4-3
clone size: NA
J gene: TRBJ2-1
D gene: NA

CDR3 DNA: TGCAGTGCTAGAGGGGAAGGGACAAATTCACCCCTCCACTTT
CDR3 protein: CSARGEGTNSPLHF
V gene: TRBV20-1
clone size: NA
J gene: TRBJ1-6
D gene: NA

CDR3 DNA: TGTGCCAGCAGGCCAATGACAGGGAGGAATGAAAAACTGTTTTTT
CDR3 protein: CASRPMTGRNEKLFF
V gene: TRBV6-6
clone size: few
J gene: TRBJ1-4
D gene: TRBD1

CDR3 DNA: TGTGCCAGCAGCCAAGGGGGGGGCAGCTACTACAATGAGCAGTTCTTC
CDR3 protein: CASSQGGGSYYNEQFF
V gene: TRBV3-1
clone size: NA
J gene: TRBJ2-1
D gene: NA

CDR3 DNA: TGCAGTGCCAAAAGCGGGAGCTCCTACAATGAGCAGTTCTTC
CDR3 protein: CSAKSGSSYNEQFF
V gene: TRBV20-1
clone size: few
J gene: TRBJ2-1
D gene: TRBD2

CDR3 DNA: TGTGCCAGCACCCGACAGACAGGGTTTAACGAGCAGTACTTC
CDR3 protein: CASTRQTGFNEQYF
V gene: TRBV7-9
clone size: NA
J gene: TRBJ2-7
D gene: TRBD1